These 25 T cell receptor beta chains came from one sample sequenced in a study of blood T cell repertoires in COVID-19 (TCRdb year 2020). Library generation was performed with the immunoSEQ multiplex PCR assay. Sourced from immuneACCESS, this table was stored by TCRdb with only in-frame sequences that have V and J called. A share of the clones is absent; for the studies checked, an unresolved V gene accounts for under half, and the remainder has no known explanation. This sample gives around 170,000 clones in total; 80% of them show up just once. Approximately 15% of the sample belongs to the ten largest clones. Sequenced material: PBMCs or T cells enriched from blood (not recorded which). These receptor sequences come from a man between 60 and 75 years old who had been exposed to COVID-19.

V usage is TRBV18 and J usage is TRBJ2-1; 7 bases map to TRBD2. This CDR3 is 14 amino acids long. V shed 2 bases and J 7 bases; nucleotides not matched to a gene: 5. Germline CDR1 is KGHSH and CDR2 is LQKENI. The CDR3 loop reads CASSPASGPNEQFF. DNA for the CDR3: TGTGCCAGCTCACCAGCTAGCGGCCCAAATGAGCAGTTCTTC.

V and J are TRBV3-1 (or the pseudogene TRBV3-2) and TRBJ2-1, with 8 bases fitting TRBD1. J was trimmed by 6 bases and V by 1 base; bases with no gene match: 2. Per the germline V gene, CDR1 is LGHDT and CDR2 is YNNKEL (reference sequence). The length of the CDR3 is 14 residues. CDR3 DNA sequence: TGTGCCAGCAGCCAAGGGACAGGGCGCAATGAGCAGTTCTTC. Protein product: CASSQGTGRNEQFF.

The rearrangement links TRBV3-1 (or the pseudogene TRBV3-2) to TRBJ2-7; tentative D call: TRBD2 (5 bases). Germline lookup yields CDR1 LGHDT and CDR2 YNNKEL (reference sequence). Deletions cut 9 bases from V and 3 bases from J, with 12 bases between. This CDR3 is built from 12 residues. The CDR3 is CASGLGGYEQYF. DNA of the CDR3: TGTGCCAGTGGACTTGGCGGCTACGAGCAGTACTTC.

About this clone: Compared with germline, one end of the junction differs, possibly owing to a read error. This chain links TRBV20-1 with TRBJ1-6, with D maybe TRBD1 (6 bases). This CDR3 has 13 amino acids. Germline loops: CDR1 DFQATT, CDR2 SNEGSKA (reference sequence). DNA of the CDR3: TGCAGTGCTAGTAACAGGGCTTATTCTCCCCTCCACTTT. It translates to CSASNRAYSPLHF.

In this sample, this clone turned up once. The CDR3 region is CSVVSGTSGREVTGELFF. Here the CDR3 DNA reads TGCAGCGTTGTCTCTGGGACTAGCGGGAGGGAGGTCACCGGGGAGCTGTTTTTT. V usage is TRBV29-1 and J usage is TRBJ2-2, with TRBD2 matching over 16 bases. The CDR3 has 18 residues. Germline CDR1 and CDR2: SQVTM and ANQGSEA. V trimming: 4 bases; J trimming: 4 bases; junction bases outside the gene matches: 9.

The J gene is TRBJ2-5, the V gene TRBV7-2; the match to TRBD2 covers 11 bases. The germline V gene encodes CDR1 SGHTA and CDR2 FQGNSA. There are 16 residues in the CDR3. V lost 5 bases, J lost 5 bases, and 10 bases stayed unmatched. The CDR3 nucleotides read TGTGCCAGCAGCATACATAGCGGGAGGGCCTTGGAGACCCAGTACTTC. It yields the protein CASSIHSGRALETQYF.

The chain recombines TRBV5-4 with TRBJ1-6, with unresolved D. Germline V CDR1 and CDR2: SGHNT, YYREEE (reference sequence). With 5 bases removed from V and 0 bases from J, the gap between germline ends came to 12 bases. This CDR3 has 16 amino acids. CDR3 sequence: CASSPTPSSYNSPLHF. The CDR3 coding sequence is TGTGCCAGCAGTCCGACACCGAGCTCCTATAATTCACCCCTCCACTTT.

V is TRBV9 and J is TRBJ2-1; 7 bases map to TRBD2. The V gene's germline CDR1 is SGDLS and CDR2 YYNGEE. The CDR3 loop spans 15 amino acids. V shed 0 bases, J shed 0 bases, and the junction held 0 bases outside the gene matches. Written as DNA, the CDR3 is TGTGCCAGCAGCGTAGGACTAGCCTCCTACAATGAGCAGTTCTTC. Its protein product is CASSVGLASYNEQFF.

The chain employs TRBV2 and TRBJ2-3; 13 positions agree with TRBD2. This CDR3 contains 16 residues. J gave up 3 bases and V 7 bases, and 7 bases lay outside the gene matches. CDR1 and CDR2 from the germline V gene are SNHLY and FYNNEI. CDR3 nucleotide sequence: TGTGCCAGCATTAGAGGACTAGCGGGAGCGACAGATACGCAGTATTTT. This gives the protein CASIRGLAGATDTQYF.

This sequence joins TRBV7-2 and TRBJ1-1, with 7 bases lining up with TRBD1. CDR1 and CDR2 (germline): SGHTA, FQGNSA. This CDR3 is 14 amino acids long. V lost 5 bases, J lost 4 bases, and 7 bases stayed unmatched. The CDR3 spells CASSQNRGGTEAFF. The CDR3 DNA reads as TGTGCCAGCAGCCAGAACAGGGGTGGCACTGAAGCTTTCTTT.

The chain links TRBV28 to TRBJ1-2, with TRBD1 as a possible D gene (6 bases). Trimming cost V 5 bases and J 5 bases, with 15 bases left between them. The CDR3 length is 14 residues. Per the germline V gene, CDR1 is MDHEN and CDR2 is SYDVKM. CDR3 sequence: CASSPGGDKYGYTF. CDR3 coding DNA: TGTGCCAGCAGTCCTGGGGGGGACAAGTATGGCTACACCTTC.

CDR3 sequence (DNA): TGTGCCAGCAGTTACGGTACACTATATAGCAATCAGCCCCAGCATTTT. This encodes CASSYGTLYSNQPQHF. V and J are TRBV6-6 and TRBJ1-5; D gene ambiguous. Trimming cost V 2 bases and J 0 bases, with 11 bases left between them. Germline V gives CDR1 MNHNY, CDR2 SVGAGI (reference sequence). The CDR3 contains 16 residues.

The chain has TRBV6-5 and TRBJ2-5; a possible D gene is TRBD1 (5 bases). This CDR3 spans 14 amino acids. V lost 5 bases, J lost 5 bases, and 15 bases lay in between. Per germline, CDR1 MNHEY and CDR2 SVGAGI. As DNA, the CDR3 is TGTGCCAGCAGTAGGGGCCGGGTCGGGGAGACCCAGTACTTC. Encoded protein: CASSRGRVGETQYF.

J is TRBJ2-7 and V is TRBV28, with D possibly TRBD1 on 6 matching bases. Germline CDR1 and CDR2: MDHEN and SYDVKM. The ends were cut back, 5 bases at V and 6 bases at J, with 20 bases in the middle. The CDR3 contains 15 residues. CDR3 in DNA: TGTGCCAGCAGTCCATCCGGGACAAAACTCTCCGAGCAGTACTTC. Protein product: CASSPSGTKLSEQYF.

The chain couples TRBV6-5 to TRBJ2-7; D unresolved. The germline V gene has CDR1 MNHEY and CDR2 SVGAGI. This CDR3 region has 13 residues. V lost 2 bases and J lost 7, with 12 bases in between. CDR3 DNA: TGTGCCAGCAGTTACGGTCCCCTGAGGGAGCAGTACTTC. As protein: CASSYGPLREQYF.

Only a few counts were recorded for this clone. CDR3 DNA sequence: TGTGCCAGCAGACCCGGGGGTGACACTGAAGCTTTCTTT. It is translated as CASRPGGDTEAFF. This chain joins TRBV12-3 or TRBV12-4 and TRBJ1-1; possible D gene TRBD1, 5 bases. Trimming cost V 6 bases and J 3 bases, with 11 bases left between them. The CDR3 runs to 13 residues.

The CDR3 reads CASSVGLAGAGELFF. The CDR3 DNA is TGTGCCAGCAGCGTAGGGCTAGCGGGAGCCGGGGAGCTGTTTTTT. The chain joins TRBV9 to TRBJ2-2; 10 bases line up with TRBD2. V gave up 0 bases and J gave up 6 bases; unmatched junction bases: 2. This CDR3 is 15 amino acids long. Germline-derived CDR1 and CDR2 are SGDLS and YYNGEE.

The CDR3 sequence: CASSLAGGSLFF. CDR3 coding DNA: TGTGCCAGCAGCTTGGCCGGGGGTTCCCTATTCTTT. The V call is TRBV5-5, the J call TRBJ1-1; tentatively, D is TRBD1 (5 bases). The CDR3 totals 12 residues. Germline values: CDR1 SGHKS, CDR2 YYEKEE (reference sequence). V was pared by 0 bases and J by 14 bases, with 14 bases between.

The chain combines TRBV5-1 with TRBJ2-1, with 8 nucleotides matching TRBD1. Germline CDR1 and CDR2: SGHRS and YFSETQ. Trimming took 4 bases from V and 1 from J; bases not matched to a gene: 4. The CDR3 length is 15 residues. CDR3 protein: CASSPRTGSYNEQFF. The CDR3 coding sequence is TGCGCCAGCAGCCCCCGGACAGGGTCCTACAATGAGCAGTTCTTC.

This clone has just a few counts. This chain joins TRBV29-1 and TRBJ2-7, with TRBD2 matching 9 bases. With 6 bases clipped from V and 2 bases from J, the junction kept 8 bases outside the gene matches. CDR1 SQVTM and CDR2 ANQGSEA come from the germline V gene. The CDR3 contains 14 residues. CDR3 nucleotide sequence: TGCAGCGTCGCCCCGCAGCGGGGGGCCTACGAGCAGTACTTC. Translation gives CSVAPQRGAYEQYF.

The chain uses TRBV6-5 and TRBJ2-2, with D unclear. CDR3 size: 12 residues. Germline CDR1 is MNHEY and CDR2 is SVGAGI. V lost 1 base to trimming and J lost 6 bases, with 3 bases between them. CDR3 sequence reads: CASSYFAGELFF. Written as DNA, the CDR3 is TGTGCCAGCAGTTACTTCGCCGGGGAGCTGTTTTTT.

V gene TRBV7-6 combines with J gene TRBJ2-7; weak D call: TRBD2 (7 bases). Trimming took off 1 base at V and 2 bases at J, with 12 bases between the two ends. The CDR3 is 15 amino acids. Germline V gives CDR1 SGHVS, CDR2 FNYEAQ. CDR3 DNA sequence: TGTGCCAGCAGCTTAGGAGACGGGGGGCCCTACGAGCAGTACTTC. It specifies CASSLGDGGPYEQYF. Using reference TRBV7-6 and TRBJ2-7 for the parts outside the CDR3, the full variable domain is GAGVSQSPRYKVTKRGQDVALRCDPISGHVSLYWYRQALGQGPEFLTYFNYEAQQDKSGLPNDRFSAERPEGSISTLTIQRTEQRDSAMYRCASSLGDGGPYEQYFGPGTRLTVT.

This chain links TRBV24-1 with TRBJ2-2, with 9 bases aligning to TRBD1. Trimming took 3 bases from V and 5 from J; bases not matched to a gene: 6. CDR3 length: 16 amino acids. Per germline, CDR1 KGHDR and CDR2 SFDVKD. The CDR3 spells CATSDPGTGRTGELFF. CDR3 DNA: TGTGCCACCAGTGATCCCGGGACAGGGAGGACCGGGGAGCTGTTTTTT.

This chain connects TRBV11-2 to TRBJ1-6; possibly TRBD1 for D (6 bases). This CDR3 comprises 15 residues. The germline CDR1 and CDR2 sequences are SGHAT and FQNNGV. V lost 2 bases to trimming and J lost 11 bases, with 16 bases between them. CDR3 residues: CASSLLQGQRTPLHF. The DNA of the CDR3 is TGTGCCAGCAGCTTACTACAGGGTCAGAGGACACCCCTCCACTTT.

The genes are TRBV6-5 and TRBJ2-3; D is unresolved. The CDR3 spans 12 residues. V lost 6 bases, J lost 6 bases, and 10 bases lay in between. Germline V gene lookup returns CDR1 MNHEY and CDR2 SVGAGI. The CDR3, as DNA: TGTGCCAGCAGGCACCCTGCGGATACGCAGTATTTT. Amino acid sequence: CASRHPADTQYF.